Sequencing of this T cell receptor beta chain was carried out in a study of blood T cell repertoires in COVID-19. Study background: Donors in the United States, Italy and Spain gave samples during acute or convalescent COVID-19. PBMCs, B-cell-depleted T cells, or T cells provided the cDNA or gDNA that made up the material.

Original methodology: Researchers report that nucleated cell counts were estimated from reference gene primer amplification. Sequencing used immunoSEQ multiplex PCR; TCRdb keeps in-frame clones, though not all of them. V and J calls and clone size are as listed in that table; D and trimming were resolved from the DNA. Of tens of thousands of clones in the sample, about 87% were seen once. Germline lookup yields CDR1 MNHEY and CDR2 SMNVEV (reference sequence). Losses at the gene ends were 4 bases for V and 4 bases for J; bases not matched to a gene: 8. This CDR3 has 15 residues. V and J are TRBV27 and TRBJ1-1; 8 bases are shared with TRBD1. Input material: peripheral blood. The receptor was derived from a human donor with active COVID-19. The donor label of this sample is uncertain. CDR3 region: CASSSRYRGATEAFF. The CDR3 coding sequence is TGTGCCAGCAGTTCGCGGTACAGGGGGGCCACTGAAGCTTTCTTT.